This is a list of T cell receptor beta chains from one sample in a study of T cell responses to AZD1222 COVID-19 vaccine. Libraries were prepared by immunoSEQ multiplex PCR; TCRdb keeps only in-frame clonotypes and omits some of them. The sample records about 94,000 clones, 75% to 90% being singletons. Here the sequenced sample was peripheral blood, taken 28 days after the second AZD1222 dose. The receptors derive from an adult who received the AZD1222 COVID-19 vaccine. Both conserved end residues are part of each CDR3. Fields, in order: clone size, D gene, V gene, J gene, CDR3 DNA, CDR3 protein. D genes are given only for firm matches. For some rows the clone size is stated as once, few or many, or as a class when expanded; others skip it.

.	.	TRBV10-2	TRBJ2-7	TGCGCCAGCACGGCGGTGGGGTCCTACGAGCAGTACTTC	CASTAVGSYEQYF
.	TRBD2	TRBV19	TRBJ2-1	TGTGCCAGTAGTAGTCCACAGCGGGAGGGGTCCAATGAGCAGTTCTTC	CASSSPQREGSNEQFF
once	.	TRBV27	TRBJ2-4	TGTGCCAGCAGTTCTCGCGATTTGTCCAAAAACATTCAGTACTTC	CASSSRDLSKNIQYF
.	TRBD2	TRBV7-2	TRBJ2-7	TGTGCCAGCAGCTTGACTAGCGGGGGCCCGAGCTCCTACGAGCAGTACTTC	CASSLTSGGPSSYEQYF
.	.	TRBV5-6	TRBJ2-5	TGTGCCAGCAGCTTTTTCCACAGCAAAGAGACCCAGTACTTC	CASSFFHSKETQYF
.	.	TRBV6-6	TRBJ2-7	TGTGCCAGCAGTTACGGGTACTACGAGCAGTACTTC	CASSYGYYEQYF
.	.	TRBV7-6	TRBJ2-4	TGTGCCAGCAGCCTACAAGAGGGCATTCAGTACTTC	CASSLQEGIQYF
.	.	TRBV7-2	TRBJ2-7	TGTGCCAGCAGCCGTCCTGGGCGAGCCTACGAGCAGTACTTC	CASSRPGRAYEQYF
.	TRBD2	TRBV19	TRBJ2-1	TGTGCCAGTACCCAGACTAGCGGGAGGGAAAGTGAGCAGTTCTTC	CASTQTSGRESEQFF
.	TRBD2	TRBV9	TRBJ2-1	TGTGCCAGCAGTCAGACTAGCGGCTCCTACAATGAGCAGTTCTTC	CASSQTSGSYNEQFF
.	TRBD2	TRBV4-1	TRBJ2-6	TGCGCCAGCAGCCAGGAAAAGGGACTAGCGGGGGGGATCAACGTCCTGACTTTC	CASSQEKGLAGGINVLTF
.	.	TRBV12-3/TRBV12-4	TRBJ1-1	TGTGCCAGCAGTTTGAAGGAGAACACTGAAGCTTTCTTT	CASSLKENTEAFF
.	TRBD1	TRBV28	TRBJ1-2	TGTGCCAGCGGGAGGACAGGAACCCTCTATGGCTACACCTTC	CASGRTGTLYGYTF
.	.	TRBV5-1	TRBJ2-2	TGCGCCAGCAGCTTGGGAGAGGGCCTGGGGACCGGGGAGCTGTTTTTT	CASSLGEGLGTGELFF
.	TRBD2	TRBV20-1	TRBJ2-7	TGCAGTGCTAGTCCCGGGAGGGATCCCTACGAGCAGTACTTC	CSASPGRDPYEQYF
.	.	TRBV20-1	TRBJ2-5	TGCAGTGCTAGTATGCCCGGGCGGGAGACCCAGTACTTC	CSASMPGRETQYF
.	.	TRBV3-1/TRBV3-2	TRBJ2-1	TGTGCCAGCAGCCAAGGGGAAGTCTCAAGCCTGTTCTTC	CASSQGEVSSLFF
.	.	TRBV6-2/TRBV6-3	TRBJ2-1	TGTGCCAGCAGCTTCCGGGTCCCTGGTGAGCTAGCCAACAATGAGCAGTTCTTC	CASSFRVPGELANNEQFF
.	TRBD2	TRBV5-6	TRBJ2-4	TGTGCCAGCAGCTTGTTGAGCGGGGGGGCCAAAAACATTCAGTACTTC	CASSLLSGGAKNIQYF
.	TRBD1	TRBV5-5	TRBJ1-2	TGTGCCAGCAGCCCGGGACAGGGATTCTATGGCTACACCTTC	CASSPGQGFYGYTF
.	TRBD1	TRBV2	TRBJ1-5	TGTGCCAGCAAACAGGGGGGAAATCAGCCCCAGCATTTT	CASKQGGNQPQHF
.	TRBD1	TRBV5-8	TRBJ1-5	TGTGCCAGCAGCATACAGGGGTATAGCAATCAGCCCCAGCATTTT	CASSIQGYSNQPQHF
.	TRBD1	TRBV7-3	TRBJ2-5	TGTGCCAGCAGCTCACAGGGGATAGAGGGAGAGACCCAGTACTTC	CASSSQGIEGETQYF
once	.	TRBV12-3/TRBV12-4	TRBJ2-2	TGTGCCAGCAAAGAATACTCCGCCGGGGAGCTGTTTTTT	CASKEYSAGELFF
.	.	TRBV6-5	TRBJ2-7	TGTGCCAGCAGTTACGGCCTAGGGGAATACGAGCAGTACTTC	CASSYGLGEYEQYF
.	.	TRBV20-1	TRBJ1-5	TGCAGTGCTAGTAGCGGGGGGCCCCAGCATTTT	CSASSGGPQHF
.	.	TRBV7-6	TRBJ1-1	TGTGCCAGCAGCCCTGCCAACACTGAAGCTTTCTTT	CASSPANTEAFF
once	.	TRBV28	TRBJ2-2	TGTGCCAGCACCCAGGGGACGAACACCGGGGAGCTGTTTTTT	CASTQGTNTGELFF
.	TRBD1	TRBV19	TRBJ2-3	TGTGCCAGTAGTCCCCAGGGGGCAGATACGCAGTATTTT	CASSPQGADTQYF
.	.	TRBV3-1/TRBV3-2	TRBJ2-3	TGTGCCAGCGCCGCGCAGGAGAAACCAGATACGCAGTATTTT	CASAAQEKPDTQYF
.	.	TRBV13	TRBJ2-1	TGTGCCAGCAGCCCCCGGGCGCATAATGAGCAGTTCTTC	CASSPRAHNEQFF